These T cell receptor beta chains were read from a single sample in a study of T-cell reconstitution after alpha-beta-depleted transplantation in children. TCRdb ran MiXCR on the PCR reads and lists one entry per CDR3 protein. The sample includes 380,000 or so distinct CDR3 sequences, roughly 13% of them seen just once. The input for sequencing was PBMCs, taken from the stem cell graft. The receptors stem from a human donor who donated a stem cell graft to a child with Fanconi anemia. Each CDR3 is given with its conserved first and last residue. The order of the fields is clone size, V gene, D gene, J gene, CDR3 DNA, CDR3 protein. The D gene is left open where the match is weak. Expanded clones get a size class; other rows say once, few or many, or leave the size out.

clone_size: -
v_call: TRBV7-2
d_call: -
j_call: TRBJ2-7
cdr3_nt: TGTGCCAGCAGCTTCTCGACTCCCTTAGAGAACGAGCAGTACTTC
cdr3_aa: CASSFSTPLENEQYF

clone_size: many
v_call: TRBV9
d_call: -
j_call: TRBJ2-2
cdr3_nt: TGTGCCAGCAGCGTGGGCGGGGAGCTGTTTTTT
cdr3_aa: CASSVGGELFF

clone_size: many
v_call: TRBV7-9
d_call: -
j_call: TRBJ2-7
cdr3_nt: TGTGCCAGCAGCTCCAAGCCTCAGGGCGAGCAGTACTTC
cdr3_aa: CASSSKPQGEQYF

clone_size: few
v_call: TRBV15
d_call: -
j_call: TRBJ1-5
cdr3_nt: TGTGCCACCAGCAGAGAACGCAGGGGACATCAGCCCCAGCATTTT
cdr3_aa: CATSRERRGHQPQHF

clone_size: -
v_call: TRBV14
d_call: TRBD2
j_call: TRBJ2-1
cdr3_nt: TGTGCCAGCAACTTAGCGGGAGGCCACAATGAGCAGTTCTTC
cdr3_aa: CASNLAGGHNEQFF

clone_size: many
v_call: TRBV24-1
d_call: -
j_call: TRBJ2-1
cdr3_nt: TGTGCCACCAGTGAACCTGACAGCGACAATGAGCAGTTCTTC
cdr3_aa: CATSEPDSDNEQFF

clone_size: many
v_call: TRBV12-3/TRBV12-4
d_call: -
j_call: TRBJ1-2
cdr3_nt: TGTGCCAGCAGTTTGGGGCCGATTCCCTATGGCTACACCTTC
cdr3_aa: CASSLGPIPYGYTF

clone_size: -
v_call: TRBV25-1
d_call: TRBD1
j_call: TRBJ1-1
cdr3_nt: TGTGCCAGCAGGCCGGACAGGCCTGGGACTGAAGCTTTCTTT
cdr3_aa: CASRPDRPGTEAFF

clone_size: many
v_call: TRBV11-2
d_call: -
j_call: TRBJ1-3
cdr3_nt: TGTGCCAGCAGCACCACACGGGGAGGAAACACCATATATTTT
cdr3_aa: CASSTTRGGNTIYF

clone_size: many
v_call: TRBV12-3/TRBV12-4
d_call: -
j_call: TRBJ1-2
cdr3_nt: TGTGCCAGCAGCCTCGGACGGCTGTATGGCTACACCTTC
cdr3_aa: CASSLGRLYGYTF

clone_size: -
v_call: TRBV12-3/TRBV12-4
d_call: -
j_call: TRBJ1-2
cdr3_nt: TGTGCCAGCAGTCCAGAACGGAGTAACTATGGCTACACCTTC
cdr3_aa: CASSPERSNYGYTF